This T cell receptor beta chain was obtained from a study of cytomegalovirus exposure and HLA in healthy donors. Overall study: HLA-typed donors contributed approximately 86 million unique TCRs, which were held in an early data release. General study findings and limits: The dataset shows that most TCR sequences were rare, while some public TCRs occurred in many donors. TCR beta chain V- and J-gene trimming was linked, in a later analysis, to a missense variant in DCLRE1C.

The PCR used 60 Vbeta and 13 Jbeta primers. Libraries were prepared by immunoSEQ multiplex PCR; TCRdb keeps only in-frame clonotypes and omits some of them. Here the sample spans over 150,000 clones, about 80% being singletons. V lost 1 base and J 2 bases, leaving 8 bases between the germline ends. The germline CDR1 and CDR2 sequences are SGHNT and YENEEA. The CDR3 loop spans 14 amino acids. About this clone itself: Its target is not known.

The chain joins TRBV11-3 to TRBJ1-2; possibly TRBD1 for D (5 bases). Sequencing was done on a sample of PBMCs. The receptor was derived from a young man in good health and CMV-seropositive. The CDR3, as DNA: TGTGCCAGCAGCTTAGCGCCAGGGAACTATGGCTACACCTTC. Amino acids: CASSLAPGNYGYTF.